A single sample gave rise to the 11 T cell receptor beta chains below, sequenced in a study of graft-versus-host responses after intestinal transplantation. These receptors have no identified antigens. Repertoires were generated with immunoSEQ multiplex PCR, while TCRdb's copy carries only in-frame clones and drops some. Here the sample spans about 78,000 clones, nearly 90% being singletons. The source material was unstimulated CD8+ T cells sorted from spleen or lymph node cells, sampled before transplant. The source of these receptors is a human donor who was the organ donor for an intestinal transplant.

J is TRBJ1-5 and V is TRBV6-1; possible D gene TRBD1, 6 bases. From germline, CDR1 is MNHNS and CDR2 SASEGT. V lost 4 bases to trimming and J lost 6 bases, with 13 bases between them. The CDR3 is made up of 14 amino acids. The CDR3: CASSASGESQPQHF. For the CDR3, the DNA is TGTGCCAGCAGTGCCTCAGGGGAATCTCAGCCCCAGCATTTT.

As DNA, the CDR3 is TGTGCCACCACAAGAGACAGGGCTGAATGGGACACTGAAGCTTTCTTT. Translated: CATTRDRAEWDTEAFF. This sequence joins TRBV15 and TRBJ1-1; 7 positions match TRBD1. This CDR3 spans 16 amino acids. Germline V lookup: CDR1 LNHNV, CDR2 YYDKDF (reference sequence). V lost 7 bases to trimming and J lost 3 bases; unmatched junction nucleotides: 14.

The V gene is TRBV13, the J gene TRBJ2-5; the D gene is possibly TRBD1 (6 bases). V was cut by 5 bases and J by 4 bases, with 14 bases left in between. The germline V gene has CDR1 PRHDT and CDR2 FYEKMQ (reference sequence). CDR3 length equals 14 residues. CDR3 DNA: TGTGCCAGCAGCCCCGGACAGTCGGGAGAGACCCAGTACTTC. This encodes CASSPGQSGETQYF.

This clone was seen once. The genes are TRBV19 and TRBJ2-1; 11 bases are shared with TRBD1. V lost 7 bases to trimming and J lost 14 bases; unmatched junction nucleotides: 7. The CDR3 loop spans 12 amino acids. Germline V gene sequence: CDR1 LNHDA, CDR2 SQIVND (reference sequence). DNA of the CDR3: TGTGCCAGTACATCCGGGACAGGGGGGGAGTTCTTC. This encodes CASTSGTGGEFF.

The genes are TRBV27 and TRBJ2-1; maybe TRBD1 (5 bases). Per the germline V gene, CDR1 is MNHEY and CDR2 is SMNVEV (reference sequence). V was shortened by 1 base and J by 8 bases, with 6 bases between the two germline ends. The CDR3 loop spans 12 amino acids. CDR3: CASSLLGDEQFF. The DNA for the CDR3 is TGTGCCAGCAGTTTATTAGGGGATGAGCAGTTCTTC.

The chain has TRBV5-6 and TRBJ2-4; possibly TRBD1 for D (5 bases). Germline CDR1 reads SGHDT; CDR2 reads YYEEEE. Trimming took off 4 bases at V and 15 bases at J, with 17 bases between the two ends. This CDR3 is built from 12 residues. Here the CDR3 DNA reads TGTGCCAGCAGCGTGAGATGGGAACAGGTGTACTTC. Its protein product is CASSVRWEQVYF. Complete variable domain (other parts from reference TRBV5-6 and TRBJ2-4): DAGVTQSPTHLIKTRGQQVTLRCSPKSGHDTVSWYQQALGQGPQFIFQYYEEEERQRGNFPDRFSGHQFPNYSSELNVNALLLGDSALYLCASSVRWEQVYFGAGTRLSVL.

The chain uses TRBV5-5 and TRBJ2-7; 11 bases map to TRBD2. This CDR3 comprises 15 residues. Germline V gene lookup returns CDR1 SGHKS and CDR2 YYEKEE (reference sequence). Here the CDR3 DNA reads TGTGCCAGCGGCTTAGCGGGGGGGCCCGTATACGAGCAGTACGTC. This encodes CASGLAGGPVYEQYV.

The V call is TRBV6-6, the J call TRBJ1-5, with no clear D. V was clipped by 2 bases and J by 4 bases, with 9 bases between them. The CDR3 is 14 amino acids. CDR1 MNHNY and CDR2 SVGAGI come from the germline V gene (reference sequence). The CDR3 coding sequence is TGTGCCAGCAGTTACAATAATCAGAATCAGCCCCAGCATTTT. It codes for CASSYNNQNQPQHF.

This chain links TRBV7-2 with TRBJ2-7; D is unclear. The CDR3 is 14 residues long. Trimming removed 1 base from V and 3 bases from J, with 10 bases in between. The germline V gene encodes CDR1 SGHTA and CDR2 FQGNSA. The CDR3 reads CASSLDLGRYEQYV. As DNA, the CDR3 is TGTGCCAGCAGCTTAGATCTAGGCCGCTACGAGCAGTACGTC.

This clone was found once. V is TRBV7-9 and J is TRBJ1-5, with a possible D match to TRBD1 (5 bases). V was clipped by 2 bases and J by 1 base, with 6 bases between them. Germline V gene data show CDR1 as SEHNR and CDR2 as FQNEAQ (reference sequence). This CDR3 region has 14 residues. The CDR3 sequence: CASSLQGSNQPQHF. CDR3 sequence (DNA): TGTGCCAGCAGCTTACAGGGAAGCAATCAGCCCCAGCATTTT. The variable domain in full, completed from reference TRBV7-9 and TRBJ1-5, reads DTGVSQNPRHKITKRGQNVTFRCDPISEHNRLYWYRQTLGQGPEFLTYFQNEAQLEKSRLLSDRFSAERPKGSFSTLEIQRTEQGDSAMYLCASSLQGSNQPQHFGDGTRLSIL.

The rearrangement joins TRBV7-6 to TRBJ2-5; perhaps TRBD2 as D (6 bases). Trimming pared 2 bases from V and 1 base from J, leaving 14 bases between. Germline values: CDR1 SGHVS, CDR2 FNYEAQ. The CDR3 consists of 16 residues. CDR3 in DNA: TGTGCCAGCAGCTTACTCACTAGCTCGGGCCAAGAGACCCAGTACTTC. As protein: CASSLLTSSGQETQYF. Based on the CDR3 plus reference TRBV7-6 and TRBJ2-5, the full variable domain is GAGVSQSPRYKVTKRGQDVALRCDPISGHVSLYWYRQALGQGPEFLTYFNYEAQQDKSGLPNDRFSAERPEGSISTLTIQRTEQRDSAMYRCASSLLTSSGQETQYFGPGTRLLVL.